Included here is one T cell receptor (beta chain) sequence, with context. Its antigen remains unknown. PCR used 60 Vbeta primers and 13 Jbeta primers. Profiling relied on immunoSEQ multiplex PCR, and the TCRdb table lists in-frame clones only, not all of them. In the table there are fewer than 150,000 clones, 65% to 85% of which are singletons. The data were obtained in a study of cytomegalovirus exposure and HLA in healthy donors. Study-wide findings and caveats: Three chains tied to CMV proved CMV antigen-specific in vitro.

The sequenced sample was PBMCs. This clonotype was sampled from a male donor in good health and CMV-seronegative.

The CDR3 is CASSQGTGAYGYTF. Written as DNA, the CDR3 is TGTGCCAGCAGCCAGGGGACAGGAGCTTATGGCTACACCTTC. The chain is built from TRBV7-3 and TRBJ1-2, with 8 bases that match TRBD1. The CDR3 is made up of 14 amino acids. V trimming: 5 bases; J trimming: 5 bases; junction bases outside the gene matches: 7. Per the germline V gene, CDR1 is SGHTA and CDR2 is FQGTGA.